This T cell receptor beta chain stems from a study of a mutant IDH1 vaccine in newly diagnosed glioma. Time point indicated: week 11, during vaccination. With topical imiquimod, each dose of the vaccine consisted of 300 ug of mutant IDH1 20-mer peptide. The V segment lost 5 bases and the J segment 5 bases; nucleotides outside the gene matches: 7. This CDR3 has 15 amino acids. From germline, CDR1 is SSHAT and CDR2 FNYEAQ (reference sequence). This table comes from immunoSEQ multiplex PCR, and its TCRdb copy is limited to in-frame clones, with some not included. The sample has about 40,000 clones; 80% to 85% are singletons. Regarding this clone: The antigen remains unidentified.

The material sequenced was PBMCs, taken from a glioma patient whose treatment included an IDH1 peptide vaccine. The rearrangement links TRBV7-7 to TRBJ1-4, with 8 positions matching TRBD1. The TCR was taken from a man aged 40-49 years with glioma. DNA of the CDR3: TGTGCCAGCAGCCCGGGGACAGGAGAGAATGAAAAACTGTTTTTT. It is translated as CASSPGTGENEKLFF. The whole variable domain, remainder taken from reference TRBV7-7 and TRBJ1-4, is GAGVSQSPRYKVTKRGQDVTLRCDPISSHATLYWYQQALGQGPEFLTYFNYEAQPDKSGLPSDRFSAERPEGSISTLTIQRTEQRDSAMYRCASSPGTGENEKLFFGSGTQLSVL.